The clone carrying this T cell receptor beta chain was observed once. Its antigen is not identified. Alongside a J-beta primer mix, a sample-barcoded 5' primer served in a second PCR lasting roughly 6 to 11 cycles. Template switching added a 12-random-nucleotide identifier to every cDNA molecule. TCRdb re-called the 5' RACE reads through MiXCR, storing one row per CDR3 protein. The sample records just over 1 million distinct CDR3 sequences, under 45% being singletons. The data were taken from a study of blood T cells in healthy people across ages. The CDR3 sequence is 15 residues long. Germline CDR1 and CDR2: DFQATT and SNEGSKA (reference sequence). Trimming cost V 2 bases and J 4 bases; bases outside gene matches: 7. Findings and caveats of the study: The study could not conclusively compare naive and antigen-experienced cells, given its unsorted PBMCs. Age advanced and TCR beta diversity per million T cells fell, roughly linearly.

The material sequenced was blood. The J gene is TRBJ1-5, the V gene TRBV20-1; 8 positions agree with TRBD1. This sequence originates from a woman aged 60-75 years in good health. This CDR3 is CSARPGQGPNQPQHF. The DNA of the CDR3 is TGCAGTGCTAGACCCGGACAGGGCCCTAATCAGCCCCAGCATTTT.